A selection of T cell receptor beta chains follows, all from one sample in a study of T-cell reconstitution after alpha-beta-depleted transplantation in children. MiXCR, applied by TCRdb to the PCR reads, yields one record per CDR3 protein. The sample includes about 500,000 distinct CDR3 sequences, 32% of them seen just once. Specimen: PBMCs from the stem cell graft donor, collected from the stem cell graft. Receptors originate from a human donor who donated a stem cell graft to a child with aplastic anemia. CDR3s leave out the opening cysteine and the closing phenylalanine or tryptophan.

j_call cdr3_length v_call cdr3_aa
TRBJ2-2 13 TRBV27 ASSISPRGGGELF
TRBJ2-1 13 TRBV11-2 ASSSGGTGNNEQF
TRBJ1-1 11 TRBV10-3 AISAGVGTEAF
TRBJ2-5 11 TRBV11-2 ASSQGRQETQY
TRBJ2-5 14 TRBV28 ASSRGTGEYQETQY
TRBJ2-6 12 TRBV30 AWSTGSGANGLT
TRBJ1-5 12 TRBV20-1 SAQDGTINQPQH
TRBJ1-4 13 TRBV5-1 ASSSMTGSNEKLF
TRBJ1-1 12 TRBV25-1 ASIPTGQGARAF
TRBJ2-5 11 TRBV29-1 SVGLLAQETQY
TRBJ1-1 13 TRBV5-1 ASSLVGQRNTEAF
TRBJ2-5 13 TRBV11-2 ASSLVVGGRETQY
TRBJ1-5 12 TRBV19 ASTTGGSNQPHH
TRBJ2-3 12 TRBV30 AWRTTGSTDTQY
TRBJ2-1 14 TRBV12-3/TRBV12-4 ASTAGDYYLGNEQF
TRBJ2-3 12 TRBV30 AWSVLQGVDTQY
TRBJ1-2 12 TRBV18 ASSPPGGYYGYT
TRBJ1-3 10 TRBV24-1 ATSPDGNTIY
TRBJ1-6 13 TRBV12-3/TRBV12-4 ASSLRQGSSSPLH
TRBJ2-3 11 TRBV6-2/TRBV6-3 ASSYSETDTQY